What follows is one T cell receptor (beta chain) and its context. Its matching antigen is unknown. This record belongs to a study of cytomegalovirus exposure and HLA in healthy donors. The V segment lost 10 bases and the J segment 6 bases; nucleotides outside the gene matches: 13. The CDR3 contains 15 residues. Germline V lookup: CDR1 SGHNT, CDR2 YENEEA. The study, taken as a whole, reports: CMV serostatus alone was available as immune exposure information.

Primers: 60 Vbeta forward and 13 Jbeta reverse. This table comes from immunoSEQ multiplex PCR, and its TCRdb copy is limited to in-frame clones, with some not included. The profile covers around 100,000 clones, with 76% appearing a single time and about 5.4% taken by the ten largest. Specimen: PBMCs. The chain combines TRBV11-3 with TRBJ2-1; 9 bases line up with TRBD2. The receptor was derived from a woman between 18 and 29 years old in good health and CMV-seropositive. CDR3 residues: CATTAPHSGGNEQFF. CDR3 DNA: TGTGCCACGACGGCCCCACATAGCGGGGGCAATGAGCAGTTCTTC.